The 19 T cell receptor beta chains given below trace back to one sample, sequenced in a study of T cells in Graves' hyperthyroidism and ophthalmopathy (dated by TCRdb to between 2017 and 2020). Library method: multiplex PCR. The listed sequencing device is Illumina HiSeq 2000. The TCR beta CDR3 regions were amplified from the RNA transcripts. For the first round of RT-PCR on the TCR CDR3, the HTBI primer set was used together with the Qiagen OneStep RT-PCR kit. TCRdb itself trimmed the public reads at Q25 with fastp, ran MiXCR and retained productive beta chains. Here each entry gathers all rows of one CDR3 protein and keeps the most common genes and DNA. Present in this sample are around 240,000 distinct CDR3 sequences, about 14% of which were seen just once. 10% to 15% of the sample is held by the ten biggest clonotypes. Sequenced sample: blood. These receptors were collected from a woman in her forties with Graves' hyperthyroidism that later progressed to Graves' ophthalmopathy.

This clonotype came up many times. The chain combines TRBV5-1 with TRBJ2-1; D tentatively reads TRBD1 or TRBD2 (5 bases each). From germline, CDR1 is SGHRS and CDR2 YFSETQ. V lost 5 bases and J lost 7, with 16 bases in between. The CDR3 loop spans 14 amino acids. The CDR3 loop reads CASSYQGRRNEQFF. Written as DNA, the CDR3 is TGCGCCAGCAGTTACCAGGGACGTAGGAATGAGCAGTTCTTC.

The chain employs TRBV6-2 or TRBV6-3 and TRBJ1-2, with TRBD1 matching over 9 bases. Germline V gives CDR1 MNHEY, CDR2 SVGEGT. Trimming removed 10 bases from V and 5 bases from J; junction bases left unmatched: 14. The CDR3 loop spans 15 amino acids. CDR3 loop: CATFLTGTGSYGYTF. As DNA, the CDR3 is TGTGCCACCTTTCTTACCGGGACAGGGTCTTATGGCTACACCTTC.

Comment on this clonotype: Sequence at one end of the junction differs from germline and may be a read error. This rearrangement joins TRBV18 to TRBJ2-7; weak D call: TRBD2 (6 bases). CDR1 is KGHSH, CDR2 LQKENI, per germline. The CDR3 has 13 residues. CDR3 nucleotide sequence: TGTGCCCGCTCAAATCAGCGGGCGTACGAGCAGTACTTC. Translation: CARSNQRAYEQYF.

Turning to this clonotype: One junction end disagrees with the germline gene, perhaps due to a read error. J is TRBJ2-5 and V is TRBV2, with D unclear. CDR1 is SNHLY and CDR2 is FYNNEI in the germline V gene. The CDR3 is made up of 13 amino acids. The CDR3 region has the DNA TGTGCCGGCAGTGAATCCCCGGGAGAGACCCAGTACTTC. This sequence encodes CAGSESPGETQYF.

This clonotype occurred many times. The rearrangement uses TRBV2 and TRBJ1-1, with D possibly being TRBD1 (6 bases). Germline V lookup: CDR1 SNHLY, CDR2 FYNNEI. V was clipped by 7 bases and J by 10 bases, with 25 bases between them. The CDR3 totals 15 residues. The CDR3 reads CASNPISAETGRAFF. The CDR3, as DNA: TGTGCCAGCAACCCCATCTCGGCGGAAACAGGGCGAGCTTTCTTT.

This clonotype was seen ten or more times. The V gene is TRBV6-1, the J gene TRBJ2-7; the D gene is possibly TRBD2 (6 bases). The V end was cut by 2 bases, the J end by 0 bases, with 11 bases between. Per germline, CDR1 MNHNS and CDR2 SASEGT. This CDR3 contains 15 residues. The CDR3 DNA is TGTGCCAGCAGTGAATATCGGGGGAGCTCCTACGAGCAGTACTTC. Residues: CASSEYRGSSYEQYF.

This clonotype was seen many times. The chain is built from TRBV2 and TRBJ2-7, with D unresolved. Trimming shortened V by 4 bases and J by 6 bases, and 7 bases separated the two germline ends. In germline, CDR1 is SNHLY, CDR2 FYNNEI. CDR3 length: 11 amino acids. The DNA of the CDR3 is TGTGCCAGCAGTGGCATTCGCGAGCAGTACTTC. This translates into CASSGIREQYF.

The chain couples TRBV28 to TRBJ2-3; no clear D. The CDR3 runs to 12 residues. CDR1 is MDHEN, CDR2 SYDVKM, per germline. Trimming cost V 5 bases and J 10 bases, with 13 bases left between them. CDR3: CASSLGPLAQYF. The CDR3 DNA is TGTGCCAGCAGTCTTGGACCGTTAGCGCAGTATTTT.

This clonotype was observed at least ten times. CDR3: CAWSDAGGELFF. CDR3 DNA sequence: TGTGCCTGGAGTGATGCGGGAGGGGAGCTGTTTTTT. The chain combines TRBV30 with TRBJ2-2, with D possibly being TRBD2 (6 bases). Germline V gene lookup returns CDR1 GTSNPN and CDR2 SVGIG (reference sequence). V was trimmed by 1 base and J by 8 bases, leaving 8 bases between them. The CDR3 consists of 12 residues.

V is TRBV7-3 and J is TRBJ2-2; 7 bases line up with TRBD2. The length of the CDR3 is 16 residues. Germline V CDR1 and CDR2: SGHTA, FQGTGA. The V gene end was trimmed by 5 bases and the J gene end by 2 bases; junction bases not matched to a gene: 8. CDR3 DNA: TGTGCCAGCAGCCCCAAAGGCGGGAGTAACACCGGGGAGCTGTTTTTT. Its translation: CASSPKGGSNTGELFF. Full variable domain (missing parts from reference TRBV7-3 and TRBJ2-2): GAGVSQTPSNKVTEKGKYVELRCDPISGHTALYWYRQSLGQGPEFLIYFQGTGAADDSGLPNDRFFAVRPEGSVSTLKIQRTERGDSAVYLCASSPKGGSNTGELFFGEGSRLTVL.

This clonotype was seen ten or more times. The gene calls are TRBV2 and TRBJ2-3, with TRBD1 as a possible D gene (6 bases). Germline values: CDR1 SNHLY, CDR2 FYNNEI. Trimming shortened V by 9 bases and J by 4 bases, and 23 bases separated the two germline ends. The CDR3 consists of 16 residues. The CDR3 DNA reads TGTGCCAGTGCACTTACCAGGGGAACCGAGGCAGATACGCAGTATTTT. This encodes CASALTRGTEADTQYF.

This clonotype was found once. This chain links TRBV2 with TRBJ1-4; D call uncertain. The CDR3 covers 13 residues. Germline loops: CDR1 SNHLY, CDR2 FYNNEI. V was cut by 6 bases and J by 5 bases, with 10 bases left in between. In nucleotides, the CDR3 is TGTGCCAGCAGCTGGCAGGAAAATGAAAAACTGTTTTTT. This gives the protein CASSWQENEKLFF.

This clonotype has just a few counts. The chain uses TRBV7-9 and TRBJ1-4; a weak D match, TRBD1 (5 bases). The CDR3 spans 14 residues. The germline CDR1 and CDR2 sequences are SEHNR and FQNEAQ (reference sequence). Trimming stripped 4 bases from V and 8 bases from J, with 14 bases between. The CDR3 DNA sequence: TGTGCCAGCAGCTCAAACAGGAAGAAGGAAAAACTGTTTTTT. This sequence encodes CASSSNRKKEKLFF.

This clonotype occurred once. With a much larger clone just one base away, this may be a read error. The CDR3 coding sequence is TGTGCCAGCAGTCGGGCTAGCGGGAGGGGGGAGAGCCAGTACTTC. Amino acids: CASSRASGRGESQYF. The chain recombines TRBV28 with TRBJ2-5, with 12 bases aligning to TRBD2. The CDR3 runs to 15 residues. CDR1 MDHEN and CDR2 SYDVKM come from the germline V gene.

This clonotype has just a few counts. V gene TRBV19 combines with J gene TRBJ2-1; 7 nucleotides agree with TRBD1. The CDR3 covers 15 residues. V was pared by 2 bases and J by 2 bases, with 3 bases of the junction left unmatched. Germline V CDR1 and CDR2: LNHDA, SQIVND (reference sequence). The CDR3 coding sequence is TGTGCCAGTAGTATAAGAGACAGGGCCTACAATGAGCAGTTCTTC. Residues: CASSIRDRAYNEQFF.

This clonotype was counted at least ten times. The CDR3 spells CASSPQGTGNTIYF. CDR3 in DNA: TGTGCCAGCTCACCACAGGGGACTGGAAACACCATATATTTT. This chain connects TRBV18 to TRBJ1-3; maybe TRBD1 (5 bases). From germline, CDR1 is KGHSH and CDR2 LQKENI. V was pared by 1 base and J by 2 bases, with 6 bases between. The CDR3 consists of 14 residues. Drawing the rest from reference TRBV18 and TRBJ1-3, the complete variable domain is NAGVMQNPRHLVRRRGQEARLRCSPMKGHSHVYWYRQLPEEGLKFMVYLQKENIIDESGMPKERFSAEFPKEGPSILRIQQVVRGDSAAYFCASSPQGTGNTIYFGEGSWLTVV.

As concerns this clonotype: A read error is possible here, since a much larger clone lies one base away. The CDR3 loop is CASSHGDQPQHF. CDR3 nucleotide sequence: TGTGCCAGCAGCCATGGAGATCAGCCCCAGCATTTT. The chain carries TRBV3-1 and TRBJ1-5; D remains ambiguous. The CDR3 contains 12 residues. The germline gives CDR1 LGHDT, CDR2 YNNKEL (reference sequence). V lost 3 bases and J 5 bases, leaving 5 bases between the germline ends. The entire variable domain, with the rest obtained from reference TRBV3-1 and TRBJ1-5, is as follows: DTAVSQTPKYLVTQMGNDKSIKCEQNLGHDTMYWYKQDSKKFLKIMFSYNNKELIINETVPNRFSPKSPDKAHLNLHINSLELGDSAVYFCASSHGDQPQHFGDGTRLSIL.

The V and J genes are TRBV6-5 and TRBJ1-6; TRBD1 is a possible D gene (6 bases). This CDR3 contains 17 residues. From germline, CDR1 is MNHEY and CDR2 SVGAGI. V was pared by 0 bases and J by 4 bases, with 13 bases between. Here the CDR3 reads CASSYSGAGLYNSPLHF. CDR3 sequence (DNA): TGTGCCAGCAGTTACTCGGGGGCAGGGCTTTATAATTCACCCCTCCACTTT.

This clonotype appeared many times. This sequence joins TRBV28 and TRBJ2-1, with TRBD2 matching 7 bases. J lost 2 bases, V lost 7 bases, and 8 bases had no gene match. The CDR3 contains 15 residues. Germline CDR1 is MDHEN and CDR2 is SYDVKM. The CDR3 nucleotides are TGTGCCAGCACCACCCCGGGAGGTCCCTACAATGAGCAGTTCTTC. This sequence encodes CASTTPGGPYNEQFF.